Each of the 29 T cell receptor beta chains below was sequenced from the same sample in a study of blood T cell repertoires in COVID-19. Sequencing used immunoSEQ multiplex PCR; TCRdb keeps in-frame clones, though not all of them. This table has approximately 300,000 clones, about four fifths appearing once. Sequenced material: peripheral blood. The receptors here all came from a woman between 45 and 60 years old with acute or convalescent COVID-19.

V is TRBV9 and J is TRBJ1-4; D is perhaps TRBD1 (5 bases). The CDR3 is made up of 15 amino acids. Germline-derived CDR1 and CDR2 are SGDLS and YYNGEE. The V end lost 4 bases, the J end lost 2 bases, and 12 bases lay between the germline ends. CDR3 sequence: CASSLSGGTNEKLFF. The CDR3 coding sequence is TGTGCCAGCAGCCTGTCCGGGGGGACTAATGAAAAACTGTTTTTT.

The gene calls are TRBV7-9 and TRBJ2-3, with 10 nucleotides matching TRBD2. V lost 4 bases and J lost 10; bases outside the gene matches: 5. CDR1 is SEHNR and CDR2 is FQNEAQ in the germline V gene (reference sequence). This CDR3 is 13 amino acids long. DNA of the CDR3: TGTGCCAGCAGCTACCCTCTAGCGGGGGCGCAGTATTTT. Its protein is CASSYPLAGAQYF.

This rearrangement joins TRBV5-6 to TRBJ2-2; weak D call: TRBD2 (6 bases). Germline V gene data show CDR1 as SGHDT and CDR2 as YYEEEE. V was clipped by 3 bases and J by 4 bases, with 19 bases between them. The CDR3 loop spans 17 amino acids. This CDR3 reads CASSYLRDLPTTGELFF. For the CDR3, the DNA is TGTGCCAGCAGCTACCTGCGGGACCTTCCAACCACCGGGGAGCTGTTTTTT.

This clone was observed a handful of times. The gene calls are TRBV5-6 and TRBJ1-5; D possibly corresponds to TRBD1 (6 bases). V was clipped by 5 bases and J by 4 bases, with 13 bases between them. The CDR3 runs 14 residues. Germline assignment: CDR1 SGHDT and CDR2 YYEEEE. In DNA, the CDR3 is TGTGCCAGCAGTGTGGACAGCGGTAATCAGCCCCAGCATTTT. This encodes CASSVDSGNQPQHF.

CDR3 residues: CSASSLRGGEKLFF. CDR3 coding DNA: TGCAGTGCTAGTTCTTTGCGCGGGGGTGAAAAACTGTTTTTT. The chain uses TRBV20-1 and TRBJ1-4; possibly TRBD1 for D (5 bases). Germline-derived CDR1 and CDR2 are DFQATT and SNEGSKA (reference sequence). Trimming took 3 bases from V and 7 from J, leaving 15 bases between them. The CDR3 is 14 amino acids.

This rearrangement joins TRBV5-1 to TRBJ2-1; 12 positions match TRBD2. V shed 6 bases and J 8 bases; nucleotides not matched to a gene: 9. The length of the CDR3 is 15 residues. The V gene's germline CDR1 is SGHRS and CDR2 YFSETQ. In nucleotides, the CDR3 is TGCGCCAGCACCGAGACTAGCGGGAGTGTGTATGAGCAGTTCTTC. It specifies CASTETSGSVYEQFF.

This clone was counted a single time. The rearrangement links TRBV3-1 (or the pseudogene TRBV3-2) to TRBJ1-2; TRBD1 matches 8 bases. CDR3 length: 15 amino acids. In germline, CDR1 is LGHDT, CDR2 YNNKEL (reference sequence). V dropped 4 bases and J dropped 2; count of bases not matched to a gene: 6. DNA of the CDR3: TGTGCCAGCAGCCGGGTACAGGGGGGGAACTATGGCTACACCTTC. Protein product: CASSRVQGGNYGYTF.

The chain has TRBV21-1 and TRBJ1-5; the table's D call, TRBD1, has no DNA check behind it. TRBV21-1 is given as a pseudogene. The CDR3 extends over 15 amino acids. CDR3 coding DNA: TGTGCCAGCAGCAAAGTTAACAGGGAAAATCAGCCCCAGCATTTT. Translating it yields CASSKVNRENQPQHF.

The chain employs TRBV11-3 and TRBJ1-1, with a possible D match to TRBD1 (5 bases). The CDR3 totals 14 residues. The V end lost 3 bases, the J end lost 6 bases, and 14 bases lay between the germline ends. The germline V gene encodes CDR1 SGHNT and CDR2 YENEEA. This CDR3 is CASSLRGGEAEAFF. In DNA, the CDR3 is TGTGCCAGCAGCTTGAGGGGCGGGGAAGCTGAAGCTTTCTTT.

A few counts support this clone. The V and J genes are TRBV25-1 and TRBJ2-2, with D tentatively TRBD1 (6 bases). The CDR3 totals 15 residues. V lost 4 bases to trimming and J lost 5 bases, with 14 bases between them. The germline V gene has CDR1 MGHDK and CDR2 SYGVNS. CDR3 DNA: TGTGCCAGCAGTGGTTCTACAGGGTGGACCGGGGAGCTGTTTTTT. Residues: CASSGSTGWTGELFF. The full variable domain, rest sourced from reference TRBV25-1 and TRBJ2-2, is EADIYQTPRYLVIGTGKKITLECSQTMGHDKMYWYQQDPGMELHLIHYSYGVNSTEKGDLSSESTVSRIRTEHFPLTLESARPSHTSQYLCASSGSTGWTGELFFGEGSRLTVL.

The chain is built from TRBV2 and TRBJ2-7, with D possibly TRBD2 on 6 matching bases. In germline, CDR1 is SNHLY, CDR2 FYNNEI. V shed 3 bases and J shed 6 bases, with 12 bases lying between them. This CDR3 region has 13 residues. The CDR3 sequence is CASSEEGGPEQYF. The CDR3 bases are TGTGCCAGCAGTGAGGAGGGAGGACCCGAGCAGTACTTC.

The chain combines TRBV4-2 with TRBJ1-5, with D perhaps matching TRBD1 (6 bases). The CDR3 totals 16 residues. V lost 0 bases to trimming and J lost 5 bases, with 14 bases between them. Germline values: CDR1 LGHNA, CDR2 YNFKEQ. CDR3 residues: CASSQEAYRDDQPQHF. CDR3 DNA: TGTGCCAGCAGCCAAGAGGCTTACAGGGACGATCAGCCCCAGCATTTT.

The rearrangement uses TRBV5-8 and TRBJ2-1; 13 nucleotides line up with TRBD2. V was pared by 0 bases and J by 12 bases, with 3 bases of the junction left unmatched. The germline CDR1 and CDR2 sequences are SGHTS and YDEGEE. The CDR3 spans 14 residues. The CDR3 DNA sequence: TGTGCCAGCAGCTTGGGACTAGCGGGAGGTACGCAGTTCTTC. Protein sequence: CASSLGLAGGTQFF. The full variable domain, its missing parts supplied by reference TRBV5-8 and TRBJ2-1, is EAGVTQSPTHLIKTRGQQATLRCSPISGHTSVYWYQQALGLGLQFLLWYDEGEERNRGNFPPRFSGRQFPNYSSELNVNALELEDSALYLCASSLGLAGGTQFFGPGTRLTVL.

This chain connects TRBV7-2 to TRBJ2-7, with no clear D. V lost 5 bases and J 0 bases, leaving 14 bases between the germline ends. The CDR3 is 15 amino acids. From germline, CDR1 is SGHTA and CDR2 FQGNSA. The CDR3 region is CASSPRVFSSYEQYF. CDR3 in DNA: TGTGCCAGCAGCCCCCGGGTCTTTAGCTCCTACGAGCAGTACTTC.

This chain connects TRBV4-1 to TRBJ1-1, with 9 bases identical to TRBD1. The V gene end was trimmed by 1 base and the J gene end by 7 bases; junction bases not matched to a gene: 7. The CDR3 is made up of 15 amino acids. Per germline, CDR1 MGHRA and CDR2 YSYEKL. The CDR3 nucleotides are TGCGCCAGCAGCCAAGGTCGGACAGGGGTAATTGAAGCTTTCTTT. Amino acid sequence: CASSQGRTGVIEAFF.

The CDR3: CASSVDRVETEAFF. CDR3 in DNA: TGTGCCAGCAGCGTAGACAGGGTGGAAACTGAAGCTTTCTTT. The rearrangement links TRBV9 to TRBJ1-1; possibly TRBD1 for D (6 bases). V lost 0 bases and J 5 bases, leaving 11 bases between the germline ends. The CDR3 has 14 amino acids. Per germline, CDR1 SGDLS and CDR2 YYNGEE.

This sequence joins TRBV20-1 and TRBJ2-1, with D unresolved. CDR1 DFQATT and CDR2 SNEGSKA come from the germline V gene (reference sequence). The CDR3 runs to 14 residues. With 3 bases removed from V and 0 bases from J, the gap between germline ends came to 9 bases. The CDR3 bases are TGCAGTGCTAGTTTGCGAAGCTCCTACAATGAGCAGTTCTTC. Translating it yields CSASLRSSYNEQFF.

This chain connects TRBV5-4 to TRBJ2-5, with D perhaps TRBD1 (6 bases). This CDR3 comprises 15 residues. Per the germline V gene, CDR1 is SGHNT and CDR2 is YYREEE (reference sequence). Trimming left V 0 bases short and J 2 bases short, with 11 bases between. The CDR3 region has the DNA TGTGCCAGCAGCTTGGGGGCAGGGGCACAAGAGACCCAGTACTTC. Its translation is CASSLGAGAQETQYF. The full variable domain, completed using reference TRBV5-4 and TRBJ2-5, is ETGVTQSPTHLIKTRGQQVTLRCSSQSGHNTVSWYQQALGQGPQFIFQYYREEENGRGNFPPRFSGLQFPNYSSELNVNALELDDSALYLCASSLGAGAQETQYFGPGTRLLVL.

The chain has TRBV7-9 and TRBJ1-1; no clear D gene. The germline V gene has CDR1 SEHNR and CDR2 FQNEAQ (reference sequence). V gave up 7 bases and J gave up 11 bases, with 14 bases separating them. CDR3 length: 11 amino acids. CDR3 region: CASNPGPGAFF. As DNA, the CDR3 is TGTGCCAGCAATCCCGGCCCCGGGGCTTTCTTT.

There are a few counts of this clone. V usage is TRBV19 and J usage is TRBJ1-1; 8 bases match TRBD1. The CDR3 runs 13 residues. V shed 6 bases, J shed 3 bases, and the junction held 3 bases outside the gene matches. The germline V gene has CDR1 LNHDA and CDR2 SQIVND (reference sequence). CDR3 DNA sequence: TGTGCCAGTAGGGGACAGGTACACACTGAAGCTTTCTTT. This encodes CASRGQVHTEAFF.

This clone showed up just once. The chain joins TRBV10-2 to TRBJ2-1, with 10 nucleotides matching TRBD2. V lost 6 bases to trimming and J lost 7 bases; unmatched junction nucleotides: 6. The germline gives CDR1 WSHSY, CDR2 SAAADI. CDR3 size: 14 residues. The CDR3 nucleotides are TGCGCCAGCAGGGAGCGGGGGGGCAATAATGAGCAGTTCTTC. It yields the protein CASRERGGNNEQFF.

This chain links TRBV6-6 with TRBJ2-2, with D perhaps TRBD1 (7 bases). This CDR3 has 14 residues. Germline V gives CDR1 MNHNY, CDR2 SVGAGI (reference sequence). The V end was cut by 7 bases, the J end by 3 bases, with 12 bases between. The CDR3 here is CASNDREDTGELFF. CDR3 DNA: TGTGCCAGCAACGACAGGGAGGACACCGGGGAGCTGTTTTTT.

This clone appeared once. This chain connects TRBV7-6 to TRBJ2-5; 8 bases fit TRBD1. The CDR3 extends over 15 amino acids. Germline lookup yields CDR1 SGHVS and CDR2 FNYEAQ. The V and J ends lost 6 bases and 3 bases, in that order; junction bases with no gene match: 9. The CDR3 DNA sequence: TGTGCCAGCAGACAGCTGGACAGGGAGGAAGAGACCCAGTACTTC. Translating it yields CASRQLDREEETQYF.

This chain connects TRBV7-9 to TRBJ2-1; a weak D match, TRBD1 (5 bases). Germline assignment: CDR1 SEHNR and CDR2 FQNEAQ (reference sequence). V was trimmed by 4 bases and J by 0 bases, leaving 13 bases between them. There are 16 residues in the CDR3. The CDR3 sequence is CASSSPGFRSYNEQFF. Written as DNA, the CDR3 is TGTGCCAGCAGCTCCCCAGGGTTTCGCTCCTACAATGAGCAGTTCTTC.

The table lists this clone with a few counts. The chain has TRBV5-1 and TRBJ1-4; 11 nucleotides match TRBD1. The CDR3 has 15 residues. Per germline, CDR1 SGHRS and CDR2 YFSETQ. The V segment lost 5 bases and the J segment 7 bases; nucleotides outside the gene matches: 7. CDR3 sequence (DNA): TGCGCCAGCAGTTCCACCGGGACAGGGGGTGAAAAACTGTTTTTT. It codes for CASSSTGTGGEKLFF.

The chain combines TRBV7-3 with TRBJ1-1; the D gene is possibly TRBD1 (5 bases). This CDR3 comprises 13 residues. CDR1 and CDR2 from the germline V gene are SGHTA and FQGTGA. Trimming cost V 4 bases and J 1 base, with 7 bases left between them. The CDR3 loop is CASSYQGNTEAFF. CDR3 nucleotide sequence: TGTGCCAGCAGCTACCAGGGGAACACTGAAGCTTTCTTT.

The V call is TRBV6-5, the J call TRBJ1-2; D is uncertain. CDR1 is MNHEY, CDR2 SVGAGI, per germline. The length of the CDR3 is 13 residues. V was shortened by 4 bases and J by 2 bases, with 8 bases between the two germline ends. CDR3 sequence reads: CASSLTANYGYTF. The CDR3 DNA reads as TGTGCCAGCAGTTTAACAGCAAACTATGGCTACACCTTC.

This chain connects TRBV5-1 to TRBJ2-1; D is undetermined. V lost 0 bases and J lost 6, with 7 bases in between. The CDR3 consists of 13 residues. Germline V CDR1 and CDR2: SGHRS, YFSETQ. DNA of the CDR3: TGCGCCAGCAGCTTGGGACTGAGCAATGAGCAGTTCTTC. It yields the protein CASSLGLSNEQFF.

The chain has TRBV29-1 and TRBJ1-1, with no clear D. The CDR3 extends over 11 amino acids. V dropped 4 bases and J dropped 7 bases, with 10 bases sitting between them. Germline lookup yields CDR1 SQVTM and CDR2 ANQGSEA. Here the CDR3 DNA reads TGCAGCGTTGTGCGAGCCTATGAAGCTTTCTTT. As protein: CSVVRAYEAFF.